This is a list of T cell receptor beta chains from one sample in a study of blood T cell repertoires in COVID-19. Produced via immunoSEQ multiplex PCR; TCRdb's table is partial and in-frame only. The data hold a few hundred thousand clones, with around nine tenths observed a single time. The sample taken for sequencing was peripheral blood. These receptors all come from a woman aged 60-75 years with COVID-19, enrolled during active disease. Each CDR3 is given with its conserved first and last residue. A D gene is named only where the DNA matches it firmly. Expanded clones get a size class; other rows say once, few or many, or leave the size out.

CDR3 protein,CDR3 DNA,V gene,J gene,D gene,clone size
CASSWEGYSNQPQHF,TGTGCCAGCAGTTGGGAGGGGTATAGCAATCAGCCCCAGCATTTT,TRBV6-1,TRBJ1-5,.,.
CATSRDPRTAKQNNYGYTF,TGTGCCACCAGCAGAGATCCTCGGACAGCAAAACAAAATAACTATGGCTACACCTTC,TRBV15,TRBJ1-2,.,.
CASSPLREWGETQYF,TGTGCCAGCAGCCCCCTGCGGGAGTGGGGGGAGACCCAGTACTTC,TRBV11-2,TRBJ2-5,TRBD2,.
CARAPRRVRSEQYF,TGTGCCAGAGCCCCTAGACGGGTGCGGTCCGAGCAGTACTTC,TRBV19,TRBJ2-7,.,.
CASGLGTGRETQYF,TGTGCTAGTGGTTTGGGAACAGGTCGGGAGACCCAGTACTTC,TRBV12-5,TRBJ2-5,.,few
CASSRWTGQSPAFF,TGCGCCAGCAGCCGCTGGACAGGGCAGTCCCCAGCTTTCTTT,TRBV5-1,TRBJ1-1,TRBD1,.
CAWSWGDRNNEKLFF,TGTGCCTGGAGTTGGGGGGACAGGAATAATGAAAAACTGTTTTTT,TRBV30,TRBJ1-4,TRBD1,.
CSFWTGGTDTQYF,TGCAGCTTCTGGACAGGGGGCACAGATACGCAGTATTTT,TRBV29-1,TRBJ2-3,TRBD1,once
CASSLTQGARAFF,TGTGCCAGCAGTTTGACACAGGGGGCGCGAGCTTTCTTT,TRBV27,TRBJ1-1,TRBD1,.
CSGSTGIRSREAFF,TGCAGCGGATCTACAGGGATCAGGTCGCGGGAAGCTTTCTTT,TRBV29-1,TRBJ1-1,.,.
CASRSGTGEAQPQHF,TGCGCCAGCAGGTCCGGGACAGGGGAGGCTCAGCCCCAGCATTTT,TRBV5-1,TRBJ1-5,TRBD1,.
CASSQERGLAGVDYEQYF,TGCGCCAGCAGCCAAGAGAGGGGGTTAGCGGGAGTGGACTACGAGCAGTACTTC,TRBV4-1,TRBJ2-7,TRBD2,.
CSVVGGNTRQFF,TGCAGCGTTGTCGGCGGGAACACTCGGCAGTTCTTC,TRBV29-1,TRBJ2-1,.,few
CASSLNRGGTDTQYF,TGTGCCAGCAGTCTGAACAGGGGTGGCACAGATACGCAGTATTTT,TRBV6-5,TRBJ2-3,TRBD1,.
CASSLLAGVGEQYF,TGTGCCAGCAGCTTGCTAGCGGGAGTTGGGGAGCAGTACTTC,TRBV7-2,TRBJ2-7,TRBD2,.
CATSRVDRQGLGQFF,TGTGCCACCAGCAGAGTCGACCGACAGGGGTTAGGGCAGTTCTTC,TRBV15,TRBJ2-1,TRBD1,.
CASSRTGTPNNEQFF,TGTGCCAGTAGCAGGACAGGTACTCCGAACAATGAGCAGTTCTTC,TRBV19,TRBJ2-1,TRBD1,.
CASNPTPIVIYEQYF,TGTGCCAGCAACCCAACCCCGATAGTCATCTACGAGCAGTACTTC,TRBV6-5,TRBJ2-7,.,.
CASEAGGRTGCYEQYF,TGTGCCAGCGAAGCGGGAGGGAGGACAGGGTGCTACGAGCAGTACTTC,TRBV21-1,TRBJ2-7,.,.
CAISEKRSSYEQYF,TGTGCCATCAGTGAGAAGCGGAGCTCCTACGAGCAGTACTTC,TRBV10-3,TRBJ2-7,.,.
CSVPGLESPYEQYF,TGCAGCGTCCCGGGACTAGAATCCCCATACGAGCAGTACTTC,TRBV29-1,TRBJ2-7,TRBD2,.
CASALAGVTDTQYF,TGTGCTAGTGCTTTAGCGGGAGTCACAGATACGCAGTATTTT,TRBV12-5,TRBJ2-3,TRBD2,.
CASSRTGDEQYF,TGTGCCAGCAGCCGGACCGGGGACGAGCAGTACTTC,TRBV6-5,TRBJ2-7,.,.
CASSLSPAWTGPYEQYF,TGTGCCAGCAGCTTATCCCCCGCCTGGACAGGGCCCTACGAGCAGTACTTC,TRBV7-2,TRBJ2-7,TRBD1,.
CASSRLAGRALQYF,TGTGCCAGCAGCCGTCTAGCGGGCCGGGCCCTGCAGTACTTC,TRBV11-2,TRBJ2-7,TRBD2,few
CAWTKGTPGLDEQYF,TGTGCCTGGACTAAAGGGACTCCCGGCCTTGACGAGCAGTACTTC,TRBV30,TRBJ2-7,.,.
CASSQGLLQETQYF,TGTGCCAGTAGTCAAGGACTTCTCCAAGAGACCCAGTACTTC,TRBV19,TRBJ2-5,.,.
CASSLGGRQGRGYTF,TGCGCCAGCAGCTTGGGGGGCCGACAGGGCCGGGGCTACACCTTC,TRBV5-1,TRBJ1-2,TRBD1,.
CASSQGGPNTEAFF,TGTGCCAGCTCCCAGGGAGGTCCGAACACTGAAGCTTTCTTT,TRBV18,TRBJ1-1,.,.
CASSRGAGGTEAFF,TGTGCCAGCAGCCGTGGGGCGGGGGGGACTGAAGCTTTCTTT,TRBV6-5,TRBJ1-1,.,.
CASSLGTGREQYF,TGTGCCAGCAGCCTAGGGACAGGGAGGGAGCAGTACTTC,TRBV5-4,TRBJ2-7,TRBD1,.
CASSYSGSSYNEQFF,TGTGCCAGCAGTTATAGCGGGAGTAGTTACAATGAGCAGTTCTTC,TRBV7-2,TRBJ2-1,TRBD2,.
CASSRQGQGVRQPQHF,TGTGCCAGCAGTCGCCAGGGACAGGGTGTCCGTCAGCCCCAGCATTTT,TRBV6-2/TRBV6-3,TRBJ1-5,TRBD1,.
CASPPGEGYTF,TGCGCCAGCCCCCCGGGGGAGGGCTACACCTTC,TRBV5-1,TRBJ1-2,.,.
CASSLRGPRGAHYGYTF,TGTGCCAGCAGCTTGAGGGGGCCCAGGGGCGCCCATTATGGCTACACCTTC,TRBV5-6,TRBJ1-2,TRBD1,.
CASRQGAMGYTF,TGTGCCAGCCGACAGGGGGCGATGGGCTACACCTTC,TRBV27,TRBJ1-2,TRBD1,.
CASSLGARGYTF,TGTGCCAGCAGCTTGGGGGCGCGGGGCTACACCTTC,TRBV7-9,TRBJ1-2,.,.
CASSTDTGFSTEAFF,TGCGCCAGCAGCACCGATACAGGGTTCAGCACTGAAGCTTTCTTT,TRBV5-1,TRBJ1-1,.,.
CASSHRRENTGELFF,TGTGCCAGCAGCCACCGGAGGGAGAACACCGGGGAGCTGTTTTTT,TRBV3-1/TRBV3-2,TRBJ2-2,.,.
CASSLGGGGSPLAKNIQYF,TGTGCCAGCAGTCTCGGTGGGGGGGGATCCCCTTTAGCCAAAAACATTCAGTACTTC,TRBV27,TRBJ2-4,TRBD2,.
CASSPDRATQPQHF,TGCGCCAGCAGCCCGGACAGGGCCACCCAGCCCCAGCATTTT,TRBV5-1,TRBJ1-5,TRBD1,.
CASSRDSGHTEAFF,TGTGCCAGCAGCCGGGACAGCGGTCACACTGAAGCTTTCTTT,TRBV7-9,TRBJ1-1,TRBD1,.
CASSLGSATGTQYF,TGTGCCAGCAGCTTAGGGAGCGCCACGGGTACGCAGTATTTT,TRBV7-9,TRBJ2-3,.,.